This entry describes one T cell receptor beta chain. The antigen is undetermined. This entry comes from a study of T cells in Graves' hyperthyroidism and ophthalmopathy. This CDR3 has 17 residues. The J segment lost 3 bases and the V segment lost 0 bases, leaving 10 bases of the junction unmatched. Germline values: CDR1 LGHNT, CDR2 FRNRAP. The study based diagnoses on clinical symptoms, serum thyroxine and TRAb, thyroid ultrasound and orbital computed tomography. Findings and caveats of the study: Most thyroid clonotypes expanded above 0.001 were also detected in blood.

TCR beta CDR3 regions were amplified from RNA. The primer set for the first-round RT-PCR of the TCR CDR3 was HTBI. TCRdb reprocessed the multiplex PCR reads with MiXCR, giving one entry per CDR3 protein. This sample has over 120,000 distinct CDR3 sequences; 22% occur once, and the top ten carry 60% to 70%. The sample consisted of blood. The source is a woman between 45 and 60 years old with Graves' hyperthyroidism that later progressed to Graves' ophthalmopathy. The chain employs TRBV12-5 and TRBJ1-2, with 7 bases lining up with TRBD1. CDR3 amino acids: CASGLVRGRGRYYGYTF. CDR3 DNA sequence: TGTGCTAGTGGTTTGGTAAGAGGGAGGGGGCGATACTATGGCTACACCTTC.